Listed here are 32 T cell receptor beta chains from one sample, sequenced in a study of beta chain features in type 1 diabetes. Points from the study as a whole: Shorter TCRB CDR3s, moderately but significantly so, were found in Type 1 diabetes patients in all four CD4+ subsets.

Their target antigens are unknown. Expressed TCRB transcripts were sequenced because the entire RNA isolate underwent reverse transcription. Measured with immunoSEQ multiplex PCR; TCRdb has only the in-frame clones, and not every one. The repertoire holds some 350,000 clones, with over 8.5% as singletons. Sequencing input: central memory CD4+ T cells from blood. The receptors come from a man aged 30 to 39 with type 1 diabetes.

In its sample, this clone was seen a few times. The chain combines TRBV7-2 with TRBJ1-2, with D hard to call. CDR1 is SGHTA and CDR2 is FQGNSA in the germline V gene. The CDR3 has 13 amino acids. The V gene lost 2 bases and the J gene lost 6 bases, with 10 bases spanning the gap. The CDR3 DNA sequence: TGTGCCAGCAGCTTATCTTCGGGGAATGGCTACACCTTC. Translated: CASSLSSGNGYTF.

A few counts support this clone. The chain couples TRBV6-6 to TRBJ2-2, with D maybe TRBD2 (5 bases). Trimming pared 4 bases from V and 6 bases from J, leaving 12 bases between. The CDR3 contains 14 residues. Germline V gene data show CDR1 as MNHNY and CDR2 as SVGAGI (reference sequence). The DNA for the CDR3 is TGTGCCAGCAGTTCTCCCGAGGGCGCCGGGGAGCTGTTTTTT. Its protein is CASSSPEGAGELFF.

The V and J genes are TRBV7-2 and TRBJ2-2; 7 bases map to TRBD2. V shed 4 bases, J shed 0 bases, and the junction held 2 bases outside the gene matches. CDR3 length: 15 residues. Germline assignment: CDR1 SGHTA and CDR2 FQGNSA. Here the CDR3 reads CASSSSGTNTGELFF. As DNA, the CDR3 is TGTGCCAGCAGCTCCAGCGGGACGAACACCGGGGAGCTGTTTTTT.

A few counts support this clone. In the same sample, other DNA sequences code for this CDR3. The V call is TRBV7-2, the J call TRBJ1-1, with D unresolved. The germline V gene encodes CDR1 SGHTA and CDR2 FQGNSA. This CDR3 contains 13 residues. V was clipped by 3 bases and J by 1 base, with 6 bases between them. For the CDR3, the DNA is TGTGCCAGCAGCTTGTGGGGGAACACTGAAGCTTTCTTT. Translation: CASSLWGNTEAFF.

This chain links TRBV25-1 with TRBJ2-5; 7 bases map to TRBD2. The J segment lost 4 bases and the V segment lost 5 bases, leaving 7 bases of the junction unmatched. Germline V gene sequence: CDR1 MGHDK, CDR2 SYGVNS. The length of the CDR3 is 14 residues. The CDR3 DNA sequence: TGTGCCAGCAGTTACTTTGGGGGGGGAGAGACCCAGTACTTC. Translating it yields CASSYFGGGETQYF.

This clone was recorded a few times. The J gene is TRBJ2-2, the V gene TRBV5-4; TRBD1 or TRBD2 may be the D gene (5 bases each). The CDR3 runs to 17 residues. Trimming pared 4 bases from V and 5 bases from J, leaving 21 bases between. The germline gives CDR1 SGHNT, CDR2 YYREEE (reference sequence). For the CDR3, the DNA is TGTGCCAGCAGCGGGAAGGGACGGGCCCCGGGGACCGGGGAGCTGTTTTTT. Its translation is CASSGKGRAPGTGELFF.

The rearrangement links TRBV11-2 to TRBJ1-5; tentative D call: TRBD1 (5 bases). Germline V gene lookup returns CDR1 SGHAT and CDR2 FQNNGV. This CDR3 has 15 residues. The V end was cut by 3 bases, the J end by 3 bases, with 12 bases between. The CDR3 sequence: CASSLSTALNQPQHF. In DNA form, the CDR3 reads TGTGCCAGCAGCTTGTCGACAGCGCTCAATCAGCCCCAGCATTTT. The whole variable domain, remainder taken from reference TRBV11-2 and TRBJ1-5, is EAGVAQSPRYKIIEKRQSVAFWCNPISGHATLYWYQQILGQGPKLLIQFQNNGVVDDSQLPKDRFSAERLKGVDSTLKIQPAKLEDSAVYLCASSLSTALNQPQHFGDGTRLSIL.

This clone was counted ten times or more. Other DNA sequences within the sample encode an identical CDR3. The genes are TRBV28 and TRBJ1-1; D is ambiguous. Germline CDR1 reads MDHEN; CDR2 reads SYDVKM. This CDR3 contains 14 residues. V was shortened by 2 bases and J by 2 bases, with 9 bases between the two germline ends. The CDR3 protein is CASSLADGNTEAFF. The CDR3 coding sequence is TGTGCCAGCAGTTTAGCGGACGGAAACACTGAAGCTTTCTTT.

This clone was recorded many times. The chain joins TRBV7-9 to TRBJ2-7, with unresolved D. This CDR3 is 11 amino acids long. Germline V gene lookup returns CDR1 SEHNR and CDR2 FQNEAQ (reference sequence). V was shortened by 4 bases and J by 9 bases, with 10 bases between the two germline ends. The CDR3 bases are TGTGCCAGCAGCTCTCTTCTCGTGCAGTACTTC. Translation gives CASSSLLVQYF.

This clone was observed many times. The rearrangement uses TRBV11-2 and TRBJ2-7; TRBD1 matches at 8 bases. Germline trimming cut 5 bases from V and 3 bases from J; bases unmatched to any gene: 3. Germline-derived CDR1 and CDR2 are SGHAT and FQNNGV. This CDR3 has 13 amino acids. The CDR3 nucleotides read TGTGCCAGCAGCGTCGGGACAGGCTACGAGCAGTACTTC. Its translation: CASSVGTGYEQYF.

The rearrangement uses TRBV10-1 and TRBJ1-1; tentatively, D is TRBD1 (5 bases). The CDR3 runs 13 residues. V lost 10 bases and J 1 base, leaving 13 bases between the germline ends. Germline CDR1 is WNHNN and CDR2 is SYGVQD (reference sequence). The CDR3 nucleotides read TGCGCCACCGCACGGGGCGAGAACACTGAAGCTTTCTTT. This codes for CATARGENTEAFF.

Ten or more counts support this clone. The chain carries TRBV28 and TRBJ1-2, with a possible D match to TRBD1 (5 bases). Trimming took off 4 bases at V and 10 bases at J, with 19 bases between the two ends. The CDR3 loop spans 14 amino acids. In germline, CDR1 is MDHEN, CDR2 SYDVKM. Written as DNA, the CDR3 is TGTGCCAGCAGTTCCCCGGACACTTCGAGGGTCTACACCTTC. This gives the protein CASSSPDTSRVYTF.

The chain has TRBV5-6 and TRBJ2-5; 8 nucleotides match TRBD1. The CDR3 runs 15 residues. Looked up from germline, CDR1 is SGHDT and CDR2 is YYEEEE. The trim removed 0 bases at V and 6 bases at J, leaving 7 bases unmatched. CDR3 in DNA: TGTGCCAGCAGCTTGGATTTTGGACAGGGACAGACCCAGTACTTC. This sequence encodes CASSLDFGQGQTQYF.

The rearrangement joins TRBV6-6 to TRBJ1-4; D ambiguous. V was shortened by 0 bases and J by 2 bases, with 7 bases between the two germline ends. The CDR3 extends over 15 amino acids. Germline V gives CDR1 MNHNY, CDR2 SVGAGI (reference sequence). The CDR3, as DNA: TGTGCCAGCAGTTACTCGAGTCTGACTAATGAAAAACTGTTTTTT. As protein: CASSYSSLTNEKLFF.

The chain couples TRBV5-1 to TRBJ2-4; perhaps TRBD1 as D (5 bases). Germline CDR1 SGHRS, CDR2 YFSETQ. CDR3 size: 14 residues. The germline V and J ends were trimmed by 2 bases and 5 bases, with 11 bases remaining between them. DNA of the CDR3: TGCGCCAGCAGCTTAGGCAGGGCTCAAAACATTCAGTACTTC. It specifies CASSLGRAQNIQYF.

The V gene is TRBV7-3, the J gene TRBJ2-5; D possibly corresponds to TRBD2 (5 bases). Per germline, CDR1 SGHTA and CDR2 FQGTGA. V was cut by 8 bases and J by 5 bases, with 15 bases left in between. There are 13 residues in the CDR3. CDR3 residues: CASSPDGEETQYF. DNA for the CDR3: TGTGCCAGCTCACCGGACGGGGAGGAGACCCAGTACTTC.

In this sample, this clone turned up a few times. A junction boundary mismatches the germline segment, possibly from a read error. The chain carries TRBV7-7 and TRBJ2-3; 8 bases align to TRBD1. Germline-derived CDR1 and CDR2 are SSHAT and FNYEAQ (reference sequence). This CDR3 has 15 amino acids. The chain's CDR3 is CASSASLTGADTQYF. The CDR3 coding sequence is TGTGCTAGCAGCGCAAGCCTGACAGGGGCTGATACGCAGTATTTT.

This chain joins TRBV28 and TRBJ2-1; D unresolved. V was clipped by 4 bases and J by 9 bases, with 16 bases between them. Germline-derived CDR1 and CDR2 are MDHEN and SYDVKM. This CDR3 is built from 14 residues. The CDR3 DNA reads TGTGCCAGCAGTTACCCCTGGCAACTGGGTGAGCAGTTCTTC. Residues: CASSYPWQLGEQFF.

Only a few counts were recorded for this clone. The chain combines TRBV6-1 with TRBJ1-1; TRBD1 is a possible D gene (6 bases). This CDR3 has 15 residues. The germline V gene encodes CDR1 MNHNS and CDR2 SASEGT. V lost 5 bases and J 3 bases, leaving 16 bases between the germline ends. CDR3 DNA sequence: TGTGCCAGCAGTCCCCTAGGGGGGGCCCACACTGAAGCTTTCTTT. Translating it yields CASSPLGGAHTEAFF.

The V call is TRBV7-8, the J call TRBJ2-1; 9 bases fit TRBD2. V was clipped by 5 bases and J by 8 bases; unmatched bases: 16. The germline V gene encodes CDR1 SGHVS and CDR2 FQNEAQ. The CDR3 is 17 residues long. For the CDR3, the DNA is TGTGCCAGCAGCAATCCTCTGACTAGCGGACATGGCGATGAGCAGTTCTTC. Amino acids: CASSNPLTSGHGDEQFF.

This clone occurred many times. The rearrangement links TRBV4-1 to TRBJ2-7; D gene ambiguous. CDR3 length: 14 residues. The germline gives CDR1 MGHRA, CDR2 YSYEKL. V lost 3 bases to trimming and J lost 3 bases, with 12 bases between them. CDR3 nucleotide sequence: TGCGCCAGCAGCCAGATAGGGCGCAACTACGAGCAGTACTTC. Amino acid sequence: CASSQIGRNYEQYF.

The chain carries TRBV27 and TRBJ2-2; D is unclear. The CDR3 runs to 13 residues. CDR1 and CDR2 from the germline V gene are MNHEY and SMNVEV (reference sequence). V gave up 2 bases and J gave up 6 bases, with 7 bases separating them. The CDR3 DNA sequence: TGTGCCAGCAGTTTAGAATTTGCCGGGGAGCTGTTTTTT. Its protein is CASSLEFAGELFF.

This clone was detected a few times. The chain couples TRBV7-9 to TRBJ1-5; 7 bases align to TRBD1. V dropped 4 bases and J dropped 0; count of bases not matched to a gene: 9. CDR3 length: 17 residues. The germline V gene encodes CDR1 SEHNR and CDR2 FQNEAQ (reference sequence). This chain's CDR3 is CASSSQGTEYSNQPQHF. In DNA form, the CDR3 reads TGTGCCAGCAGCTCCCAGGGGACAGAGTATAGCAATCAGCCCCAGCATTTT.

This clone was found once. The V call is TRBV28, the J call TRBJ2-2, with TRBD2 as a possible D gene (6 bases). The V gene's germline CDR1 is MDHEN and CDR2 SYDVKM. V shed 5 bases and J shed 3 bases, with 13 bases lying between them. The CDR3 runs to 15 residues. This CDR3 reads CASSPPERDTGELFF. CDR3 DNA sequence: TGTGCCAGCAGTCCCCCCGAGCGGGACACCGGGGAGCTGTTTTTT.

There are many counts of this clone. The chain carries TRBV5-4 and TRBJ1-2; TRBD1 matches at 9 bases. Germline-derived CDR1 and CDR2 are SGHNT and YYREEE (reference sequence). J lost 8 bases, V lost 2 bases, and 7 bases had no gene match. The CDR3 has 14 residues. The CDR3 spells CASSLSRQGEGYTF. The CDR3 nucleotides are TGTGCCAGCAGCTTATCACGACAGGGGGAAGGCTACACCTTC. Full variable domain (rest looked up from reference TRBV5-4 and TRBJ1-2): ETGVTQSPTHLIKTRGQQVTLRCSSQSGHNTVSWYQQALGQGPQFIFQYYREEENGRGNFPPRFSGLQFPNYSSELNVNALELDDSALYLCASSLSRQGEGYTFGSGTRLTVV.

This clone turned up a few times. The J gene is TRBJ2-2, the V gene TRBV30, with TRBD2 identical over 14 bases. CDR3 length equals 16 residues. The junction had 6 bases not matched to a gene; V was cut back by 3 bases and J by 6 bases. Germline V gene lookup returns CDR1 GTSNPN and CDR2 SVGIG (reference sequence). This chain's CDR3 is CAWSGLAGGIAGELFF. Written as DNA, the CDR3 is TGTGCCTGGAGCGGACTAGCGGGAGGAATCGCCGGGGAGCTGTTTTTT.

In its sample, this clone was seen a few times. This chain's CDR3 is CSARGRVATGELFF. In DNA form, the CDR3 reads TGCAGCGCCCGGGGGAGGGTTGCCACCGGGGAGCTGTTTTTT. The chain links TRBV29-1 to TRBJ2-2, with 7 bases fitting TRBD2. The CDR3 has 14 residues. Germline V lookup: CDR1 SQVTM, CDR2 ANQGSEA. J lost 4 bases, V lost 7 bases, and 9 bases had no gene match.

This clone turned up a few times. This sequence joins TRBV11-2 and TRBJ2-3; TRBD2 aligns across 9 bases. The germline gives CDR1 SGHAT, CDR2 FQNNGV. The CDR3 length is 16 residues. The V gene end was trimmed by 5 bases and the J gene end by 4 bases; junction bases not matched to a gene: 10. The CDR3 coding sequence is TGTGCCAGCAGCACTTTAGTCGTAGCGGGGGCAGATACGCAGTATTTT. It is translated as CASSTLVVAGADTQYF.

J is TRBJ2-5 and V is TRBV9; D unresolved. V was shortened by 1 base and J by 2 bases, with 12 bases between the two germline ends. Germline V lookup: CDR1 SGDLS, CDR2 YYNGEE. This CDR3 has 15 amino acids. This CDR3 is CASSVFQATQETQYF. CDR3 DNA: TGTGCCAGCAGCGTATTTCAGGCGACGCAAGAGACCCAGTACTTC.

CDR3 sequence reads: CATSRDQGSRYGYTF. The CDR3 nucleotides are TGTGCCACCAGCAGAGATCAGGGGAGCCGCTATGGCTACACCTTC. The rearrangement joins TRBV15 to TRBJ1-2, with a possible D match to TRBD1 (6 bases). The V and J ends lost 0 bases and 4 bases respectively, with 12 bases between them. This CDR3 has 15 amino acids. Germline CDR1 and CDR2: LNHNV and YYDKDF (reference sequence). Full variable domain (rest looked up from reference TRBV15 and TRBJ1-2): DAMVIQNPRYQVTQFGKPVTLSCSQTLNHNVMYWYQQKSSQAPKLLFHYYDKDFNNEADTPDNFQSRRPNTSFCFLDIRSPGLGDTAMYLCATSRDQGSRYGYTFGSGTRLTVV.

This clone came up a few times. This sequence joins TRBV19 and TRBJ2-5; D gene ambiguous. Germline CDR1 is LNHDA and CDR2 is SQIVND (reference sequence). Trimming shortened V by 1 base and J by 2 bases, and 5 bases separated the two germline ends. The CDR3 runs to 13 residues. CDR3 in amino acids: CASSIAQQETQYF. In nucleotides, the CDR3 is TGTGCCAGTAGTATAGCACAGCAAGAGACCCAGTACTTC.

This clone showed up just a few times. The rearrangement uses TRBV20-1 and TRBJ2-5; D unresolved. Germline V gives CDR1 DFQATT, CDR2 SNEGSKA (reference sequence). V dropped 2 bases and J dropped 0 bases, with 1 base sitting between them. The CDR3 has 11 amino acids. This CDR3 reads CSARNQETQYF. CDR3 nucleotide sequence: TGCAGTGCTAGAAACCAAGAGACCCAGTACTTC.